These T cell receptor beta chains were read from a single sample in a study of STAT5B mutations in CD4+ large granular lymphocyte leukemia. Some clones are missing from TCRdb's copy, which holds only in-frame ones; the method was immunoSEQ multiplex PCR. The sample includes some 35,000 clones, roughly 71% seen only once; the top ten take less than 3%. Sequenced input: CD4+ T cells from blood buffy coats. The receptors here all came from a human donor in good health. Each CDR3 is given with its conserved first and last residue. A D gene is named only where the DNA matches it firmly. Expanded clones are given a class, and other clones once, few, many or no size at all.

CDR3nt: TGTGCCAGCAGAAGTGATAGCGGGGGGCCCCGGGGAGAGCAGTACTTC
CDR3aa: CASRSDSGGPRGEQYF
abundance: few
d_gene: TRBD2
j_gene: TRBJ2-7
v_gene: TRBV7-2

CDR3nt: TGTGCCAGCAGCTTATCCCGAGAGACCCAGTACTTC
CDR3aa: CASSLSRETQYF
abundance: few
d_gene: NA
j_gene: TRBJ2-5
v_gene: TRBV7-2

CDR3nt: TGTGCCACCAGTTCGGGGGCGGTTGGGGCCAACGTCCTGACTTTC
CDR3aa: CATSSGAVGANVLTF
abundance: few
d_gene: NA
j_gene: TRBJ2-6
v_gene: TRBV15

CDR3nt: TGTGCCATCGGGGGCAGGGCGAACGAAGCTTTCTTT
CDR3aa: CAIGGRANEAFF
abundance: NA
d_gene: NA
j_gene: TRBJ1-1
v_gene: TRBV10-3

CDR3nt: TGTGCCAGTAGTATGGGCGACTCTTACTCGGGGGAAAAACTGTTTTTT
CDR3aa: CASSMGDSYSGEKLFF
abundance: NA
d_gene: NA
j_gene: TRBJ1-4
v_gene: TRBV19

CDR3nt: TGCGCCAGCAGCCCTCGGACAGGGGGCGCGTATTCACCCCTCCACTTT
CDR3aa: CASSPRTGGAYSPLHF
abundance: NA
d_gene: TRBD1
j_gene: TRBJ1-6
v_gene: TRBV4-1

CDR3nt: TGTGCCAGCAGCCCTCAAGCGGGGGTGGGCACAGATACGCAGTATTTT
CDR3aa: CASSPQAGVGTDTQYF
abundance: few
d_gene: TRBD2
j_gene: TRBJ2-3
v_gene: TRBV9

CDR3nt: TGTGCCAGCAGTACCCCGGGACAGGGCTACTACGAGCAGTACTTC
CDR3aa: CASSTPGQGYYEQYF
abundance: NA
d_gene: TRBD1
j_gene: TRBJ2-7
v_gene: TRBV6-5

CDR3nt: TGTGCCAGCAGCTTACAGGGGGCGCGGAACATTCAGTACTTC
CDR3aa: CASSLQGARNIQYF
abundance: NA
d_gene: TRBD1
j_gene: TRBJ2-4
v_gene: TRBV5-5

CDR3nt: TGTGCCAGCAGTCCCCCAAGCGGACCGAACACCGGGGAGCTGTTTTTT
CDR3aa: CASSPPSGPNTGELFF
abundance: NA
d_gene: NA
j_gene: TRBJ2-2
v_gene: TRBV2

CDR3nt: TGTGCCAGCATAGATACACAGGGAGCCAAAAACATTCAGTACTTC
CDR3aa: CASIDTQGAKNIQYF
abundance: NA
d_gene: NA
j_gene: TRBJ2-4
v_gene: TRBV19

CDR3nt: TGTGCCAGCAGCGTAGGACGTCGAAACACCATATATTTT
CDR3aa: CASSVGRRNTIYF
abundance: NA
d_gene: NA
j_gene: TRBJ1-3
v_gene: TRBV9

CDR3nt: TGTGCCAGCAGCCCAGGGCGGAGCACAGATACGCAGTATTTT
CDR3aa: CASSPGRSTDTQYF
abundance: NA
d_gene: NA
j_gene: TRBJ2-3
v_gene: TRBV2

CDR3nt: TGTGCCAGCAGCTTAGCGGGTAGCTCCTACGAGCAGTACTTC
CDR3aa: CASSLAGSSYEQYF
abundance: NA
d_gene: NA
j_gene: TRBJ2-7
v_gene: TRBV5-6

CDR3nt: TGTGCCGACCCGAGGTCTGGGGCAGGCCCTCTTCATCAGCCCCAGCATTTT
CDR3aa: CADPRSGAGPLHQPQHF
abundance: few
d_gene: NA
j_gene: TRBJ1-5
v_gene: TRBV19

CDR3nt: TGTGCCAGAAGACAGGGGGGCGGCACCGGGGAGCTGTTTTTT
CDR3aa: CARRQGGGTGELFF
abundance: NA
d_gene: TRBD1
j_gene: TRBJ2-2
v_gene: TRBV2

CDR3nt: TGTGCCAGCAGTTTAGAAGTGGGCGAGCAGTACTTC
CDR3aa: CASSLEVGEQYF
abundance: NA
d_gene: NA
j_gene: TRBJ2-7
v_gene: TRBV5-4

CDR3nt: TGCGCCAGCAGCTTGTTAGTAAACACCGGGGAGCTGTTTTTT
CDR3aa: CASSLLVNTGELFF
abundance: NA
d_gene: NA
j_gene: TRBJ2-2
v_gene: TRBV5-1

CDR3nt: TGTGCCAGCAGCTTAGTCGTAGCGGCAATATACGAGCAGTACTTC
CDR3aa: CASSLVVAAIYEQYF
abundance: NA
d_gene: NA
j_gene: TRBJ2-7
v_gene: TRBV7-2

CDR3nt: TGTGCCAGCACATCAACTAGCGGGGGGTTCGCAGAGCAGTACTTC
CDR3aa: CASTSTSGGFAEQYF
abundance: NA
d_gene: TRBD2
j_gene: TRBJ2-7
v_gene: TRBV7-2

CDR3nt: TGTGCCAGCAAGGGAACTAGCGGGGGGGTGTGGCGAGATACGCAGTATTTT
CDR3aa: CASKGTSGGVWRDTQYF
abundance: NA
d_gene: TRBD2
j_gene: TRBJ2-3
v_gene: TRBV7-9

CDR3nt: TGCGCCAGCAGCTTGGAGAGGGCGGGCTTCACTGAAGCTTTCTTT
CDR3aa: CASSLERAGFTEAFF
abundance: NA
d_gene: NA
j_gene: TRBJ1-1
v_gene: TRBV5-1

CDR3nt: TGTGCCAGCAGCGAGGCGGCGGACAGGGGACCAGATACGCAGTATTTT
CDR3aa: CASSEAADRGPDTQYF
abundance: once
d_gene: TRBD1
j_gene: TRBJ2-3
v_gene: TRBV5-4

CDR3nt: TGTGCCTGGGGGGACTCTGGGGCCAACGTCCTGACTTTC
CDR3aa: CAWGDSGANVLTF
abundance: NA
d_gene: NA
j_gene: TRBJ2-6
v_gene: TRBV30

CDR3nt: TGTGCCATCAGCGAGGGGGGCTGGGAAGGGGGGCAGACCCAGTACTTC
CDR3aa: CAISEGGWEGGQTQYF
abundance: NA
d_gene: NA
j_gene: TRBJ2-5
v_gene: TRBV10-3

CDR3nt: TGTGCCAGTAAGGACAGGGAGTATCAGCCCCAGCATTTT
CDR3aa: CASKDREYQPQHF
abundance: few
d_gene: TRBD1
j_gene: TRBJ1-5
v_gene: TRBV19

CDR3nt: TGCGCCAGCAGCCAAGATGTAGGGACACCGGTCCGCTACACCTTC
CDR3aa: CASSQDVGTPVRYTF
abundance: NA
d_gene: NA
j_gene: TRBJ1-2
v_gene: TRBV4-3

CDR3nt: TGCAGCGTTGAACCCCAGGGGGTCTATGGCTACACCTTC
CDR3aa: CSVEPQGVYGYTF
abundance: NA
d_gene: TRBD1
j_gene: TRBJ1-2
v_gene: TRBV29-1

CDR3nt: TGTGCCAGCAGCTCCCGGGGAACAATATCCTACGAGCAGTACTTC
CDR3aa: CASSSRGTISYEQYF
abundance: NA
d_gene: NA
j_gene: TRBJ2-7
v_gene: TRBV5-4

CDR3nt: TGTGCCACCAGCAGACAACTGACAGGGTTCGGATATGGCTACACCTTC
CDR3aa: CATSRQLTGFGYGYTF
abundance: NA
d_gene: TRBD1
j_gene: TRBJ1-2
v_gene: TRBV15

CDR3nt: TGTGCCAGCAGCTGGGACAGGGCGAATGAGCAGTTCTTC
CDR3aa: CASSWDRANEQFF
abundance: NA
d_gene: TRBD1
j_gene: TRBJ2-1
v_gene: TRBV7-6

CDR3nt: TGTGCCAGCAGCGTAGAACAGGGGGACACTGAAGCTTTCTTT
CDR3aa: CASSVEQGDTEAFF
abundance: few
d_gene: TRBD1
j_gene: TRBJ1-1
v_gene: TRBV9

CDR3nt: TGTGCCAGCAGCTCGACAGGGGACGCCTATGGCTACACCTTC
CDR3aa: CASSSTGDAYGYTF
abundance: once
d_gene: TRBD1
j_gene: TRBJ1-2
v_gene: TRBV5-4

CDR3nt: TGTGCCAGCAGCTTTGGGGGGTCCTACGAGCAGTACTTC
CDR3aa: CASSFGGSYEQYF
abundance: NA
d_gene: NA
j_gene: TRBJ2-7
v_gene: TRBV5-5

CDR3nt: TGTGCCACCAGCAGAAAACTCCAGGGTCCCTCGCAGTACTTC
CDR3aa: CATSRKLQGPSQYF
abundance: NA
d_gene: NA
j_gene: TRBJ2-7
v_gene: TRBV15

CDR3nt: TGTGCCAGCAGCTCATTCTACGAGCAGTACTTC
CDR3aa: CASSSFYEQYF
abundance: NA
d_gene: NA
j_gene: TRBJ2-7
v_gene: TRBV5-6

CDR3nt: TGTGCCAGTAGTACATGGACTGAAAATGAGCAGTTCTTC
CDR3aa: CASSTWTENEQFF
abundance: NA
d_gene: NA
j_gene: TRBJ2-1
v_gene: TRBV19

CDR3nt: TGTGCCAGCAGCCAATCACCGGGACAGGACTACGAGCAGTACTTC
CDR3aa: CASSQSPGQDYEQYF
abundance: few
d_gene: TRBD1
j_gene: TRBJ2-7
v_gene: TRBV4-2

CDR3nt: TGTGCCAGCAAGGGTGCGAACACTGAAGCTTTCTTT
CDR3aa: CASKGANTEAFF
abundance: few
d_gene: NA
j_gene: TRBJ1-1
v_gene: TRBV27

CDR3nt: TGTGCCAGCAGGGAGGCCTGCTACAATGAGCAGTTCTTC
CDR3aa: CASREACYNEQFF
abundance: NA
d_gene: NA
j_gene: TRBJ2-1
v_gene: TRBV6-4

CDR3nt: TGCGCCAGCAGCCAAACCGGGACCGGGGCCAACTATGGCTACACCTTC
CDR3aa: CASSQTGTGANYGYTF
abundance: NA
d_gene: NA
j_gene: TRBJ1-2
v_gene: TRBV4-3

CDR3nt: TGTGCCAGCAGCATTGACAGGCTGAACACTGAAGCTTTCTTT
CDR3aa: CASSIDRLNTEAFF
abundance: few
d_gene: NA
j_gene: TRBJ1-1
v_gene: TRBV7-2

CDR3nt: TGTGCCTGGCAACAAAATAGCAATCAGCCCCAGCATTTT
CDR3aa: CAWQQNSNQPQHF
abundance: once
d_gene: NA
j_gene: TRBJ1-5
v_gene: TRBV30

CDR3nt: TGTGCCATCAGGGGGACCGACAGGCCTTATTCACCCCTCCACTTT
CDR3aa: CAIRGTDRPYSPLHF
abundance: NA
d_gene: NA
j_gene: TRBJ1-6
v_gene: TRBV10-3

CDR3nt: TGTGCCAGCAGCCCCGGGCCTTATAATTCACCCCTCCACTTT
CDR3aa: CASSPGPYNSPLHF
abundance: NA
d_gene: NA
j_gene: TRBJ1-6
v_gene: TRBV5-8

CDR3nt: TGTGCCAGTACCCCCGGACTAGCCAAGGCAGATACGCAGTATTTT
CDR3aa: CASTPGLAKADTQYF
abundance: once
d_gene: TRBD2
j_gene: TRBJ2-3
v_gene: TRBV19

CDR3nt: TGCAGCGTTGAAGCTACAGGGGGCGAGCATGGCTACACCTTC
CDR3aa: CSVEATGGEHGYTF
abundance: NA
d_gene: TRBD1
j_gene: TRBJ1-2
v_gene: TRBV29-1

CDR3nt: TGTGCCTGGGGGCCCCTAGGAGCTATGAACACTGAAGCTTTCTTT
CDR3aa: CAWGPLGAMNTEAFF
abundance: few
d_gene: NA
j_gene: TRBJ1-1
v_gene: TRBV30

CDR3nt: TGTGCCAGCTCATTCGAATCAGGGGGCGGCTACACCTTC
CDR3aa: CASSFESGGGYTF
abundance: NA
d_gene: TRBD1
j_gene: TRBJ1-2
v_gene: TRBV18

CDR3nt: TGTGCCAGCAGCTTGGGGGGGGCTCACAATGAGCAGTTCTTC
CDR3aa: CASSLGGAHNEQFF
abundance: NA
d_gene: NA
j_gene: TRBJ2-1
v_gene: TRBV5-4

CDR3nt: TGCGCCAGCAGCTCCGCACAGGGATCTAACTATGGCTACACCTTC
CDR3aa: CASSSAQGSNYGYTF
abundance: NA
d_gene: NA
j_gene: TRBJ1-2
v_gene: TRBV5-1

CDR3nt: TGCAGCACAACTTTGGGACAGGGGGTCTCCTACGAGCAGTACTTC
CDR3aa: CSTTLGQGVSYEQYF
abundance: once
d_gene: TRBD1
j_gene: TRBJ2-7
v_gene: TRBV29-1

CDR3nt: TGTGCCACCCGCCTGGCCTCCTATAATTCACCCCTCCACTTT
CDR3aa: CATRLASYNSPLHF
abundance: NA
d_gene: NA
j_gene: TRBJ1-6
v_gene: TRBV6-5

CDR3nt: TGTGCCACCAGCAGAGATCTCAGGGGGGCCCAGTACTTC
CDR3aa: CATSRDLRGAQYF
abundance: few
d_gene: NA
j_gene: TRBJ2-5
v_gene: TRBV15

CDR3nt: TGTGCCATCACCGGGGAGCCCACAGATACGCAGTATTTT
CDR3aa: CAITGEPTDTQYF
abundance: once
d_gene: NA
j_gene: TRBJ2-3
v_gene: TRBV10-3

CDR3nt: TGTGCCACCAGCAGAGATAGGGACACTGGAAACACCATATATTTT
CDR3aa: CATSRDRDTGNTIYF
abundance: NA
d_gene: NA
j_gene: TRBJ1-3
v_gene: TRBV15

CDR3nt: TGTGCCAGCAGCCCAGATCTGGGTTATGGCTACACCTTC
CDR3aa: CASSPDLGYGYTF
abundance: NA
d_gene: NA
j_gene: TRBJ1-2
v_gene: TRBV11-2

CDR3nt: TGTGCCAGCAGCTTAGCAGGGAATGGCTACACCTTC
CDR3aa: CASSLAGNGYTF
abundance: few
d_gene: NA
j_gene: TRBJ1-2
v_gene: TRBV7-9

CDR3nt: TGTGCCACCAGCAGAGGGAGATTCGGAGCAAATAATTCACCCCTCCACTTT
CDR3aa: CATSRGRFGANNSPLHF
abundance: NA
d_gene: NA
j_gene: TRBJ1-6
v_gene: TRBV15

CDR3nt: TGCGCCAGCAGCCTACGTCTCGTTTGTCAGCCCCAGCATTTT
CDR3aa: CASSLRLVCQPQHF
abundance: NA
d_gene: NA
j_gene: TRBJ1-5
v_gene: TRBV5-1